This T cell receptor beta chain was sequenced during a study of memory CD4+ T cells and cytomegalovirus serostatus. Single viable CD3+CD4+CD8-CD45RO+ cells were sorted as the memory CD4+ T cells. In the original analysis: Out-of-frame sequences were removed, leaving 2 million or so distinct TCRbeta sequences. Assay: immunoSEQ multiplex PCR; the TCRdb copy retains only in-frame clones and omits some. V and J calls and clone size are those listed in that table; D and trimming were worked out from the DNA. The sample includes about 60,000 clones, approximately 86% of them seen just once. Trimming removed 3 bases from V and 3 bases from J, with 15 bases in between. Germline V CDR1 and CDR2: SNHLY, FYNNEI. The CDR3 length is 15 residues.

The sequence came from an adult in good health and CMV-seronegative. Some clones in this sample may be carry-over from other donors' samples. The rearrangement joins TRBV2 to TRBJ2-7; D unclear. The sequenced sample was memory CD4+ T cells from blood. Written as DNA, the CDR3 is TGTGCCAGCAGTGACATTTCAAAGAGACACTACGAGCAGTACTTC. Its protein product is CASSDISKRHYEQYF.